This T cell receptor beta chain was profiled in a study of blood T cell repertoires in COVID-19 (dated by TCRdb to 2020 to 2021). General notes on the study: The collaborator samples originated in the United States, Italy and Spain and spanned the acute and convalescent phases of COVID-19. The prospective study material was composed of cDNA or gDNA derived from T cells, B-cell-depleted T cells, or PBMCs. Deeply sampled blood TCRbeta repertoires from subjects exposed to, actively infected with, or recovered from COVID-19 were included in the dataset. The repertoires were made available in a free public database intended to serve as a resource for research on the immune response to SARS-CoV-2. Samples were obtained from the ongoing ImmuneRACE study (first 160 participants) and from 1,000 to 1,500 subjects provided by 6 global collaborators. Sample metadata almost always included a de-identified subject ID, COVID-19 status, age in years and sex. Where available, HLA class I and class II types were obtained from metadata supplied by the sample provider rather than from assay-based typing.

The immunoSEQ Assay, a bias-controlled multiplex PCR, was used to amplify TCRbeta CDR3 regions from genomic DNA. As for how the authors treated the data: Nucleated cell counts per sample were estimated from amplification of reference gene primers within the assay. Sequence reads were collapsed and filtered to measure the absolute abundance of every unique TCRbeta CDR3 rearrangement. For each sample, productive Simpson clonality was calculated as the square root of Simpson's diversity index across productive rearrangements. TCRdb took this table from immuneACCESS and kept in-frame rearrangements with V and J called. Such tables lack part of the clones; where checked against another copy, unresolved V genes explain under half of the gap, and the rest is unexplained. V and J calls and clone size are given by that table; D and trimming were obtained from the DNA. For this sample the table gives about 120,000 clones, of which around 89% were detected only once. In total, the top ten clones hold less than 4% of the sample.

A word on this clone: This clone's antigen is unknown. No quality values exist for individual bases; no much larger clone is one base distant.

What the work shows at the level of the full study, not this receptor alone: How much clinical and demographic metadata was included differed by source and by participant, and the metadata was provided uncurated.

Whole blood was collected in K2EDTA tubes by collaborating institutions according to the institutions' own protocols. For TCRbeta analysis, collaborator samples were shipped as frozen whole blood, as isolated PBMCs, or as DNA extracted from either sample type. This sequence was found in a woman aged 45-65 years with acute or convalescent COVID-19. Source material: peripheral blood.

The nucleotide sequence reads TGCGCCAGCAGCTTGGGGACAAACTATGGCTACACCTTC. Its coded protein is CASSLGTNYGYTF. This receptor chain uses TRBV5-1 and TRBJ1-2; the D region possibly corresponds to TRBD1 (5 bases align). V is shortened by 0 bases, J by 2 bases, and the region joining them spans 5 bases. CDR1 and CDR2, looked up from the germline V gene, are SGHRS and YFSETQ. The CDR3 contains 13 residues, cysteine and phenylalanine counted. Here the CDR3 DNA is all that survives: 39 bases in frame from base 1.